The 19 T cell receptor beta chains reported below all come from one sample, sequenced in a study of blood T cell repertoires in COVID-19. Libraries were prepared by immunoSEQ multiplex PCR; TCRdb keeps only in-frame clonotypes and omits some of them. Of tens of thousands of clones listed, around 83% are singletons. Material: peripheral blood. These receptors came from a human donor in a cohort sampled during active COVID-19.

This clone was seen a handful of times. The J gene is TRBJ1-2, the V gene TRBV9; maybe TRBD1 (5 bases). Germline values: CDR1 SGDLS, CDR2 YYNGEE. The CDR3 loop spans 16 amino acids. Between the trimmed V and J ends, which lost 1 base and 6 bases, there was a span of 19 bases. CDR3 sequence (DNA): TGTGCCAGCAGCGTAAGCCCCCAACAGGTATTAAATGGCTACACCTTC. Translating gives CASSVSPQQVLNGYTF.

Only one count was recorded for this clone. The V and J genes are TRBV7-9 and TRBJ2-5, with D maybe TRBD2 (6 bases). Germline V gene data show CDR1 as SEHNR and CDR2 as FQNEAQ (reference sequence). The germline V and J ends were trimmed by 2 bases and 3 bases, with 13 bases remaining between them. The CDR3 totals 15 residues. The chain's CDR3 is CASSLRIGSEETQYF. DNA of the CDR3: TGTGCCAGCAGCTTACGGATCGGGAGCGAAGAGACCCAGTACTTC.

The J gene is TRBJ2-1, the V gene TRBV5-1; 7 bases agree with TRBD2. Germline assignment: CDR1 SGHRS and CDR2 YFSETQ. The CDR3 contains 14 residues. J gave up 4 bases and V 3 bases, and 4 bases lay outside the gene matches. The CDR3 sequence: CASSSGGRYNEQFF. The CDR3 DNA follows: TGCGCCAGCAGCTCGGGGGGTCGGTACAATGAGCAGTTCTTC.

The chain carries TRBV18 and TRBJ2-3, with 8 bases lining up with TRBD2. The CDR3 has 16 residues. Losses at the gene ends were 2 bases for V and 5 bases for J; bases not matched to a gene: 9. Germline CDR1 and CDR2: KGHSH and LQKENI. Here the CDR3 reads CASSPIAGPPLDTQYF. CDR3 nucleotide sequence: TGTGCCAGCTCACCAATAGCGGGGCCGCCCCTAGATACGCAGTATTTT.

The chain employs TRBV3-1 (or the pseudogene TRBV3-2) and TRBJ2-5; tentatively, D is TRBD1 (5 bases). CDR1 is LGHDT, CDR2 YNNKEL, per germline (reference sequence). The V end was cut by 3 bases, the J end by 2 bases, with 7 bases between. The CDR3 consists of 13 residues. The CDR3, as DNA: TGTGCCAGCAGCCAGGGGCAGCAAGAGACCCAGTACTTC. Translated, it gives CASSQGQQETQYF.

On this clone itself: The junction departs from the called germline gene at one end, perhaps through a read error. The V gene is TRBV6-1, the J gene TRBJ1-1; D ambiguous. This CDR3 has 10 amino acids. Germline loops: CDR1 MNHNS, CDR2 SASEGT. CDR3 region: CASSEATIIF. CDR3 DNA: TGTGCCAGCAGTGAAGCCACAATAATCTTT.

This clone was detected only once. The gene calls are TRBV12-3 or TRBV12-4 and TRBJ2-7; TRBD2 agrees at 7 bases. The V segment lost 7 bases and the J segment 5 bases; nucleotides outside the gene matches: 8. This CDR3 has 13 residues. Written as DNA, the CDR3 is TGTGCCAGCAAACTTTGGGGGAGGGACGAGCAGTACTTC. It yields the protein CASKLWGRDEQYF.

The chain uses TRBV4-1 and TRBJ2-3, with 9 nucleotides matching TRBD2. The CDR3 has 17 amino acids. J was trimmed by 5 bases and V by 0 bases; bases with no gene match: 9. Germline values: CDR1 MGHRA, CDR2 YSYEKL. CDR3 loop: CASSQDPGGRALDTQYF. The CDR3 coding sequence is TGCGCCAGCAGCCAAGATCCGGGCGGGAGGGCCCTAGATACGCAGTATTTT.

The chain joins TRBV9 to TRBJ1-3; 8 positions match TRBD1. The CDR3 has 15 amino acids. Germline lookup yields CDR1 SGDLS and CDR2 YYNGEE. V lost 0 bases to trimming and J lost 6 bases; unmatched junction nucleotides: 5. CDR3 bases: TGTGCCAGCAGCGTAGCGGGGACAGGTGTAAACACCATATATTTT. It is translated as CASSVAGTGVNTIYF.

The rearrangement uses TRBV4-1 and TRBJ2-7; 10 bases are a match to TRBD2. V lost 4 bases to trimming and J lost 5 bases; unmatched junction nucleotides: 11. This CDR3 has 16 amino acids. Germline CDR1 and CDR2: MGHRA and YSYEKL. The CDR3 loop reads CASSPLRGTSVNEQYF. For the CDR3, the DNA is TGCGCCAGCAGCCCCCTTAGGGGGACTAGCGTTAACGAGCAGTACTTC.

This clone is medium-sized in the sample. The J gene is TRBJ2-1, the V gene TRBV27, with 7 bases identical to TRBD2. The germline CDR1 and CDR2 sequences are MNHEY and SMNVEV (reference sequence). The length of the CDR3 is 16 residues. V gave up 3 bases and J gave up 4 bases; unmatched junction bases: 9. DNA for the CDR3: TGTGCCAGCAGTTTGTTCAGCGGGACCGTATACAATGAGCAGTTCTTC. It codes for CASSLFSGTVYNEQFF.

This sequence joins TRBV11-2 and TRBJ2-5, with 12 positions matching TRBD2. This CDR3 region has 16 residues. The ends lost 5 bases at V and 2 bases at J; junction bases unmatched: 6. In germline, CDR1 is SGHAT, CDR2 FQNNGV. The CDR3 DNA sequence: TGTGCCAGCAGCACCGGACTAGCGGGGCTTCAAGAGACCCAGTACTTC. Translated, it gives CASSTGLAGLQETQYF.

Only a few counts were recorded for this clone. The chain links TRBV5-4 to TRBJ1-2; the match to TRBD1 covers 9 bases. V dropped 4 bases and J dropped 2; count of bases not matched to a gene: 9. This CDR3 has 16 residues. Germline V gene sequence: CDR1 SGHNT, CDR2 YYREEE (reference sequence). The CDR3 nucleotides read TGTGCCAGCAGCCAGAACCGGGACAGGGAAAACTATGGCTACACCTTC. Translating it yields CASSQNRDRENYGYTF.

In this sample, this clone turned up once. The V and J genes are TRBV19 and TRBJ1-2; D unclear. V lost 9 bases and J lost 4, with 27 bases in between. Germline V gives CDR1 LNHDA, CDR2 SQIVND (reference sequence). The CDR3 runs 17 residues. The CDR3 coding sequence is TGTGCCAGCAACTCCCCGGGATCAATTGGGCTTGGCTATGGCTACACCTTC. Amino acids: CASNSPGSIGLGYGYTF. Drawing the rest from reference TRBV19 and TRBJ1-2, the complete variable domain is DGGITQSPKYLFRKEGQNVTLSCEQNLNHDAMYWYRQDPGQGLRLIYYSQIVNDFQKGDIAEGYSVSREKKESFPLTVTSAQKNPTAFYLCASNSPGSIGLGYGYTFGSGTRLTVV.

This rearrangement joins TRBV5-6 to TRBJ1-2; possible D gene TRBD1, 5 bases. Germline CDR1 reads SGHDT; CDR2 reads YYEEEE. Between the trimmed V and J ends, which lost 1 base and 2 bases, there was a span of 12 bases. This CDR3 contains 15 residues. CDR3 in amino acids: CASSLPGHPNYGYTF. CDR3 DNA sequence: TGTGCCAGCAGCTTGCCCGGACACCCCAACTATGGCTACACCTTC. Based on the CDR3 plus reference TRBV5-6 and TRBJ1-2, the full variable domain is DAGVTQSPTHLIKTRGQQVTLRCSPKSGHDTVSWYQQALGQGPQFIFQYYEEEERQRGNFPDRFSGHQFPNYSSELNVNALLLGDSALYLCASSLPGHPNYGYTFGSGTRLTVV.

The V call is TRBV4-2, the J call TRBJ1-4, with 9 nucleotides matching TRBD1. This CDR3 contains 15 residues. The V and J ends lost 4 bases and 2 bases, in that order; junction bases with no gene match: 2. The germline gives CDR1 LGHNA, CDR2 YNFKEQ. CDR3 amino acids: CASSRTGGTNEKLFF. The CDR3 DNA is TGTGCCAGCAGCCGCACAGGGGGCACTAATGAAAAACTGTTTTTT.

The CDR3 loop is CASTPQGAGYGYTF. The CDR3 nucleotides read TGTGCCAGCACCCCACAGGGGGCGGGCTATGGCTACACCTTC. The chain carries TRBV6-5 and TRBJ1-2; 9 nucleotides match TRBD1. The CDR3 has 14 amino acids. V lost 7 bases and J lost 4; bases outside the gene matches: 7. Per germline, CDR1 MNHEY and CDR2 SVGAGI.

The rearrangement uses TRBV5-5 and TRBJ2-5; 8 bases map to TRBD2. The CDR3 contains 15 residues. The junction had 4 bases not matched to a gene; V was cut back by 0 bases and J by 3 bases. The germline gives CDR1 SGHKS, CDR2 YYEKEE (reference sequence). The CDR3, as DNA: TGTGCCAGCAGCTTGGGCCCCGGGGGGGAAGAGACCCAGTACTTC. Amino acid sequence: CASSLGPGGEETQYF.

The chain combines TRBV3-1 (or the pseudogene TRBV3-2) with TRBJ2-7, with D uncertain. Looked up from germline, CDR1 is LGHDT and CDR2 is YNNKEL (reference sequence). Trimming removed 1 base at V and 11 bases at J, with 12 bases between. CDR3 length equals 12 residues. The CDR3 region is CASSQVGSAEYF. The CDR3 DNA sequence: TGTGCCAGCAGCCAAGTAGGCTCCGCGGAGTACTTC.